This TCR beta chain was found in a study of identical twins. Whole-study results and caveats: Models underestimated how often monozygotic twins shared out-of-frame TCR alpha. Within cord blood, abundant beta clonotypes carried fewer insertions, but memory repertoires showed no such trend.

This clonotype appeared many times. Its matching antigen is unknown. Unique molecular identifiers were present on the cDNA, and a universal primer site came from template switching. TCRdb called the 5' RACE reads again in MiXCR, with one record for every CDR3 protein. The sample consists of around 450,000 distinct CDR3 sequences, 14% of them appearing once. Germline-derived CDR1 and CDR2 are SQVTM and ANQGSEA. There are 13 residues in the CDR3. Trimming removed 4 bases from V and 2 bases from J; junction bases left unmatched: 1. This sample also belongs to another study, concerning yellow fever vaccine responses in identical twins.

This receptor was taken from a woman between 18 and 29 years old in good health. The source material was CD4+ T cells sorted from blood. The rearrangement joins TRBV29-1 to TRBJ2-3; 9 bases fit TRBD2. This CDR3 is CSVASGATDTQYF. The CDR3 DNA reads TGCAGCGTTGCTAGCGGGGCCACAGATACGCAGTATTTT.